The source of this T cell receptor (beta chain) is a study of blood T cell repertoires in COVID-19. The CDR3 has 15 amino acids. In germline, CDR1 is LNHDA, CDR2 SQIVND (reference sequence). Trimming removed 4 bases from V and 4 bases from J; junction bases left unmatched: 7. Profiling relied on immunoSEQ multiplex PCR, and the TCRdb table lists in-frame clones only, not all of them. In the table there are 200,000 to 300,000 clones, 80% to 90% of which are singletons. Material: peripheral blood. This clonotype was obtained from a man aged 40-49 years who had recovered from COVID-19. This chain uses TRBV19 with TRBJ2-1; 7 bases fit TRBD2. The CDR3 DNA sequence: TGTGCCAGTAGTAGGCCTGCGGGGGAATACAATGAGCAGTTCTTC. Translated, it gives CASSRPAGEYNEQFF. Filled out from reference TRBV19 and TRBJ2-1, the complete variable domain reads DGGITQSPKYLFRKEGQNVTLSCEQNLNHDAMYWYRQDPGQGLRLIYYSQIVNDFQKGDIAEGYSVSREKKESFPLTVTSAQKNPTAFYLCASSRPAGEYNEQFFGPGTRLTVL.